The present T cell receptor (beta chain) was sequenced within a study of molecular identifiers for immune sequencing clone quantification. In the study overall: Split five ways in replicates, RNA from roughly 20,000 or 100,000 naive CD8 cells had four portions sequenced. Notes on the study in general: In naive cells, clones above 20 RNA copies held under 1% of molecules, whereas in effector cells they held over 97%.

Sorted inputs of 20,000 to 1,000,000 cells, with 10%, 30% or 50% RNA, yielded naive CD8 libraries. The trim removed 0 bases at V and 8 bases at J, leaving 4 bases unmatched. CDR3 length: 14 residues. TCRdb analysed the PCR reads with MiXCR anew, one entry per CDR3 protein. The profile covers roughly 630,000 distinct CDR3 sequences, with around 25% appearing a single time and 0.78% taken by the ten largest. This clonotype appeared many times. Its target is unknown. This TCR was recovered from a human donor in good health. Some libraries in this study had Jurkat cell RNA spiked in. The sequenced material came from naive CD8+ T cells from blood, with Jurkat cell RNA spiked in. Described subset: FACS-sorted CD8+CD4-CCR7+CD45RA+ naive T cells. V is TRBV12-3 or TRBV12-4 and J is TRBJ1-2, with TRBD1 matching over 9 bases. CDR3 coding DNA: TGTGCCAGCAGTTTAGCGAACAGGGGGCTCGGCTACACCTTC. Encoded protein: CASSLANRGLGYTF.